A single sample is the source of the 2 T cell receptor beta chains below, sequenced in a study of blood T cell repertoires in COVID-19. TCRdb keeps only in-frame clones here, not all; method: immunoSEQ multiplex PCR. The data contain approximately 24,000 clones, more than 85% of them singletons. The specimen sequenced was peripheral blood. The receptors derive from a human donor in a cohort sampled during active COVID-19.

The chain carries TRBV6-5 and TRBJ2-4, with D hard to call. V lost 7 bases to trimming and J lost 7 bases, with 14 bases between them. CDR3 size: 13 residues. Germline V gives CDR1 MNHEY, CDR2 SVGAGI. The CDR3 region is CASTNTRSNIQYF. The CDR3 DNA is TGTGCCAGCACAAACACCCGTTCGAACATTCAGTACTTC.

The J gene is TRBJ1-1, the V gene TRBV7-2; D call uncertain. Germline values: CDR1 SGHTA, CDR2 FQGNSA. CDR3 length: 14 amino acids. V shed 2 bases and J shed 1 base, with 8 bases lying between them. CDR3 nucleotides: TGTGCCAGCAGCTTAAGACGGGAGAACACTGAAGCTTTCTTT. Translated, it gives CASSLRRENTEAFF.